This TCR beta chain was profiled in a study of T cell responses to AZD1222 COVID-19 vaccine. Study-level information: Investigators merged groups given second doses at roughly 4 or roughly 12 weeks. Study results and caveats: Rises in breadth and depth of Spike-specific TCRs came after two AZD1222 doses. Donors were mostly white British, more females; clonal diversity possibly underestimated. Sampled repertoires all dated from after the peak T cell response.

CDR3 length equals 12 residues. Using immunoSEQ multiplex PCR, the repertoire was profiled, and TCRdb retains in-frame clones only, with some absent. The repertoire holds approximately 80,000 clones, 80% seen once, with about 20% in the top ten. In regard to this clone: Antigen: not known. Germline and junction disagree at one end, which may indicate a read error.

Material: peripheral blood, obtained on day 0 of AZD1222 vaccination. The V and J genes are TRBV12-3 or TRBV12-4 and TRBJ2-1; 7 nucleotides agree with TRBD1. The sequence was collected from an adult in good health. The CDR3 DNA reads as TGTGCCAGCAGCTACAACCGGGACAGTCCCCTCTTC. It codes for CASSYNRDSPLF.